A selection of T cell receptor beta chains follows, all from one sample in a study of beta chain features in type 1 diabetes. Generated by immunoSEQ multiplex PCR, the TCRdb table keeps only in-frame clones and is missing some. The table shows 450,000 to 550,000 clones, with 30% occurring only once. The sequenced sample consisted of naive CD4+ T cells from blood. The receptors originated from a man aged 18 to 30 in good health. Both conserved end residues are part of each CDR3. The D gene is left open where the match is weak. Size is stated for part of the rows, as once, few or many counts, or as a class when the clone is expanded.

cdr3_length	clone_size	v_call	j_call	d_call	cdr3_aa	cdr3_nt
14	-	TRBV29-1	TRBJ2-2	-	CSVQQGAVPGELFF	TGCAGCGTCCAACAGGGAGCGGTGCCCGGGGAGCTGTTTTTT
17	-	TRBV5-1	TRBJ2-3	TRBD1	CASTLFWGTGGKDTQYF	TGCGCCAGCACTCTTTTCTGGGGGACAGGGGGCAAGGATACGCAGTATTTT
13	-	TRBV18	TRBJ2-7	-	CASSPGDGYEQYF	TGTGCCAGCTCACCGGGAGATGGTTACGAGCAGTACTTC
14	few	TRBV14	TRBJ1-2	-	CASSKGRADYGYTF	TGTGCCAGCAGCAAAGGCAGGGCTGACTATGGCTACACCTTC
14	few	TRBV5-1	TRBJ2-6	-	CASSPRTGANVLTF	TGCGCCAGCAGCCCCCGGACGGGGGCCAACGTCCTGACTTTC
12	-	TRBV7-9	TRBJ2-3	-	CASSLPTDTQYF	TGTGCCAGCAGCTTACCAACAGATACGCAGTATTTT
14	few	TRBV29-1	TRBJ1-2	TRBD1	CSVGRTGENYGYTF	TGCAGCGTTGGGAGGACAGGGGAAAACTATGGCTACACCTTC
15	few	TRBV5-6	TRBJ1-5	TRBD1	CASSETGRSNQPQHF	TGTGCCAGCAGCGAGACAGGGAGAAGCAATCAGCCCCAGCATTTT
15	few	TRBV5-4	TRBJ2-7	-	CASSLRLTGTYEQYF	TGTGCCAGCAGCTTGCGTTTAACGGGGACCTACGAGCAGTACTTC
17	-	TRBV7-2	TRBJ2-5	TRBD2	CASSPTSGGVYLETQYF	TGTGCCAGCAGCCCGACGAGCGGGGGCGTTTATCTAGAGACCCAGTACTTC
15	few	TRBV5-1	TRBJ2-1	-	CASSPSGAAHNEQFF	TGCGCCAGCAGCCCGTCAGGGGCCGCACACAATGAGCAGTTCTTC
13	-	TRBV5-4	TRBJ2-1	-	CASRLVRGGEQFF	TGTGCCAGCAGACTTGTCCGAGGTGGTGAGCAGTTCTTC
14	few	TRBV5-1	TRBJ2-1	TRBD2	CASSIGLAGNEQFF	TGCGCCAGCAGCATCGGACTAGCGGGCAATGAGCAGTTCTTC
14	-	TRBV12-5	TRBJ2-5	TRBD2	CASAGGGPVGTQYF	TGTGCTAGTGCTGGGGGAGGGCCCGTCGGGACCCAGTACTTC
11	few	TRBV2	TRBJ2-5	-	CASSVKETQYF	TGTGCCAGCAGTGTTAAGGAGACCCAGTACTTC
17	-	TRBV4-2	TRBJ2-3	TRBD2	CASSQPGLATSTDTQYF	TGTGCCAGCAGCCAACCTGGACTAGCGACTAGCACAGATACGCAGTATTTT
11	-	TRBV2	TRBJ2-7	-	CASSEVAEQYF	TGTGCCAGCAGTGAGGTGGCCGAGCAGTACTTC
16	-	TRBV25-1	TRBJ2-3	TRBD2	CASSEAGTSGADTQYF	TGTGCCAGCAGTGAGGCCGGGACTAGCGGGGCAGATACGCAGTATTTT
15	-	TRBV9	TRBJ2-7	TRBD2	CASSVEPAGGVEQYF	TGTGCCAGCAGCGTAGAACCAGCGGGAGGAGTTGAGCAGTACTTC
16	-	TRBV2	TRBJ1-5	-	CASSEIGSGGNQPQHF	TGTGCCAGCAGTGAGATAGGGAGCGGAGGCAATCAGCCCCAGCATTTT
17	-	TRBV28	TRBJ2-5	TRBD2	CASSPDPPSGEQETQYF	TGTGCCAGCAGTCCCGACCCCCCTAGCGGAGAACAAGAGACCCAGTACTTC
15	-	TRBV4-3	TRBJ1-2	-	CASSQGAPNQNGYTF	TGCGCCAGCAGCCAAGGGGCCCCGAATCAGAATGGCTACACCTTC
10	-	TRBV30	TRBJ1-2	-	CACYRVDYTF	TGTGCCTGTTACAGGGTAGACTACACCTTC
15	-	TRBV5-4	TRBJ1-2	-	CASSENPGASNGYTF	TGTGCCAGCAGCGAAAATCCGGGAGCTAGCAATGGCTACACCTTC
17	-	TRBV5-1	TRBJ2-6	TRBD1	CASSLGTGRSGANVLTF	TGCGCCAGCAGCTTGGGGACAGGGCGATCTGGGGCCAACGTCCTGACTTTC
14	few	TRBV29-1	TRBJ2-1	-	CSVDGTSNMGEQFF	TGCAGCGTTGATGGCACTAGCAACATGGGTGAGCAGTTCTTC
18	-	TRBV25-1	TRBJ2-1	TRBD2	CASSESGTSGKTYNEQFF	TGTGCCAGCAGTGAATCGGGGACTAGCGGGAAAACCTACAATGAGCAGTTCTTC
14	-	TRBV14	TRBJ1-1	TRBD1	CASSQRDSWTEAFF	TGTGCCAGCAGCCAAAGGGACAGTTGGACTGAAGCTTTCTTT
15	-	TRBV5-1	TRBJ2-1	-	CASSLADRSYNEQFF	TGCGCCAGCAGCTTAGCGGACCGCTCCTACAATGAGCAGTTCTTC
14	few	TRBV29-1	TRBJ1-1	-	CSVGLWGGNTEAFF	TGCAGCGTTGGCCTATGGGGTGGGAACACTGAAGCTTTCTTT
15	few	TRBV6-6	TRBJ1-2	TRBD1	CASSSGQGTNYGYTF	TGTGCCAGCAGTTCAGGACAGGGAACTAACTATGGCTACACCTTC
14	-	TRBV7-3	TRBJ2-3	-	CASSLASLTDTQYF	TGTGCCAGCAGCTTAGCTAGTCTCACAGATACGCAGTATTTT
16	-	TRBV30	TRBJ2-5	TRBD1	CAWSGTGQSNQETQYF	TGTGCCTGGAGTGGGACGGGACAGTCAAACCAAGAGACCCAGTACTTC
16	-	TRBV29-1	TRBJ1-2	-	CSVVGSGGTVNYGYTF	TGCAGCGTTGTTGGGAGTGGAGGGACTGTTAACTATGGCTACACCTTC
15	few	TRBV7-6	TRBJ2-3	-	CASSLAGQGTDTQYF	TGTGCCAGCAGCTTAGCGGGACAAGGCACAGATACGCAGTATTTT
15	few	TRBV5-1	TRBJ1-5	-	CASSLDGVSNQPQHF	TGCGCCAGCAGCTTGGACGGGGTTAGCAATCAGCCCCAGCATTTT
13	-	TRBV18	TRBJ1-1	-	CASSPDMNTEAFF	TGTGCCAGCTCACCGGACATGAACACTGAAGCTTTCTTT
12	few	TRBV27	TRBJ2-3	-	CASRRGPDTQYF	TGTGCCAGCCGGCGAGGACCAGATACGCAGTATTTT
13	few	TRBV12-5	TRBJ2-1	-	CASGPLGMHEQFF	TGTGCTAGTGGTCCGCTTGGGATGCATGAGCAGTTCTTC
13	few	TRBV18	TRBJ2-3	TRBD2	CASSPLAGGEQYF	TGTGCCAGCTCACCACTAGCGGGAGGCGAGCAGTATTTT
15	once	TRBV7-2	TRBJ2-1	TRBD2	CASSLMTGGNNEQFF	TGTGCCAGCAGCTTAATGACGGGAGGTAACAATGAGCAGTTCTTC
14	few	TRBV9	TRBJ1-1	-	CASSVGSVNTEAFF	TGTGCCAGCAGCGTAGGTTCTGTAAACACTGAAGCTTTCTTT
14	-	TRBV9	TRBJ1-1	-	CASSVLDSGTEAFF	TGTGCCAGCAGCGTTCTGGACTCAGGCACTGAAGCTTTCTTT
17	few	TRBV7-9	TRBJ2-1	-	CASSLAGVRSSYNEQFF	TGTGCCAGCAGCTTAGCGGGGGTCCGTAGCTCCTACAATGAGCAGTTCTTC
16	-	TRBV30	TRBJ2-2	TRBD2	CAWSILLAGGPGELFF	TGTGCCTGGAGCATCTTACTAGCGGGAGGCCCCGGGGAGCTGTTTTTT
14	few	TRBV30	TRBJ1-1	TRBD1	CAWNRDRENTEAFF	TGTGCCTGGAACCGGGACAGGGAGAACACTGAAGCTTTCTTT
16	few	TRBV29-1	TRBJ2-6	TRBD1	CSGSTGHSSGANVLTF	TGCAGCGGCTCGACAGGGCACAGCTCTGGGGCCAACGTCCTGACTTTC
13	-	TRBV2	TRBJ2-7	-	CASSGQLSYEQYF	TGTGCCAGCAGTGGTCAGTTATCCTACGAGCAGTACTTC
15	-	TRBV6-6	TRBJ2-1	TRBD2	CASSYRAGEENEQFF	TGTGCCAGCAGTTACCGAGCGGGAGAAGAAAATGAGCAGTTCTTC
13	-	TRBV5-1	TRBJ1-1	-	CASSLTGNTEAFF	TGCGCCAGCAGCTTAACCGGGAACACTGAAGCTTTCTTT
18	-	TRBV7-9	TRBJ2-6	TRBD1	CASSLGRTGISGANVLTF	TGTGCCAGCAGCTTAGGCCGGACAGGGATCTCTGGGGCCAACGTCCTGACTTTC
14	-	TRBV7-9	TRBJ2-7	-	CASSLTEPTYEQYF	TGTGCCAGCAGCTTGACAGAGCCAACCTACGAGCAGTACTTC
15	-	TRBV5-4	TRBJ1-2	TRBD1	CASSLDPGGNYGYTF	TGTGCCAGCAGCTTGGACCCAGGGGGCAACTATGGCTACACCTTC
15	-	TRBV7-2	TRBJ2-1	TRBD2	CASSLGTSGTNEQFF	TGTGCCAGCAGCTTGGGGACTAGCGGGACTAATGAGCAGTTCTTC
14	-	TRBV15	TRBJ1-2	-	CATSSGPWDYGYTF	TGTGCCACCAGCAGCGGTCCCTGGGACTATGGCTACACCTTC
10	few	TRBV20-1	TRBJ2-3	-	CSARLDTQYF	TGCAGTGCTAGATTGGATACGCAGTATTTT
10	-	TRBV28	TRBJ2-1	-	CATLRGEQFF	TGTGCCACCTTACGGGGTGAGCAGTTCTTC
14	few	TRBV6-5	TRBJ1-1	-	CASSRGTLNTEAFF	TGTGCCAGCAGTCGCGGGACATTGAACACTGAAGCTTTCTTT
15	-	TRBV14	TRBJ1-1	-	CASSQEFGRNTEAFF	TGTGCCAGCAGCCAAGAATTTGGTAGGAACACTGAAGCTTTCTTT
18	-	TRBV15	TRBJ2-5	TRBD2	CATSSRDDPSGSRETQYF	TGTGCCACCAGCAGCAGAGATGACCCTAGCGGGAGCAGAGAGACCCAGTACTTC